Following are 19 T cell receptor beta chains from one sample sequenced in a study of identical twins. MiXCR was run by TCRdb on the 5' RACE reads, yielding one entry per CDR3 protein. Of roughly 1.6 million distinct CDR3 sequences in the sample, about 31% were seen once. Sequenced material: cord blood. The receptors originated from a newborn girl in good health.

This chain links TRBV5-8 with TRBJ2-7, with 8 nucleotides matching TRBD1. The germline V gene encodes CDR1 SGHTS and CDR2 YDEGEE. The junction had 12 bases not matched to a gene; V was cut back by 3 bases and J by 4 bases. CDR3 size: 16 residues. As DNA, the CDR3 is TGTGCCAGCAGCTCCTACAAGGGACAGGAGACATACGAGCAGTACTTC. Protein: CASSSYKGQETYEQYF.

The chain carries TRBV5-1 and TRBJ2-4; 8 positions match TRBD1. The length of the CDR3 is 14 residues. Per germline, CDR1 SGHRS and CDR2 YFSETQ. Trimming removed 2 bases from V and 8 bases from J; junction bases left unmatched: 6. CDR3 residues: CASSFSQGAYIQYF. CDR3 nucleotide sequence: TGCGCCAGCAGCTTTAGCCAGGGGGCATACATTCAGTACTTC.

Here the CDR3 reads CASSQTGQKEKLFF. CDR3 in DNA: TGCGCCAGCAGCCAAACGGGACAAAAAGAAAAACTGTTTTTT. The chain combines TRBV5-1 with TRBJ1-4; the D gene is possibly TRBD1 (6 bases). Looked up from germline, CDR1 is SGHRS and CDR2 is YFSETQ. The CDR3 extends over 14 amino acids. V was clipped by 4 bases and J by 8 bases, with 15 bases between them.

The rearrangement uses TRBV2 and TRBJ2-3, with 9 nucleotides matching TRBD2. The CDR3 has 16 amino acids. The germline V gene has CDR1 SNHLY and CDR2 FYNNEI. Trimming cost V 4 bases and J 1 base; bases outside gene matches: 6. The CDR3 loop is CASSVISGGRTDTQYF. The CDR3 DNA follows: TGTGCCAGCAGTGTCATTAGCGGGGGTCGCACAGATACGCAGTATTTT.

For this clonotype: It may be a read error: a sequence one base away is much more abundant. In DNA, the CDR3 is TGTGCCAGCAGCCACGAACAGGGCCCTAACTATGGCTACATCTTC. The encoded protein is CASSHEQGPNYGYIF. The rearrangement joins TRBV4-2 to TRBJ1-2; weak D call: TRBD1 (6 bases). The germline V gene has CDR1 LGHNA and CDR2 YNFKEQ. This CDR3 is built from 15 residues.

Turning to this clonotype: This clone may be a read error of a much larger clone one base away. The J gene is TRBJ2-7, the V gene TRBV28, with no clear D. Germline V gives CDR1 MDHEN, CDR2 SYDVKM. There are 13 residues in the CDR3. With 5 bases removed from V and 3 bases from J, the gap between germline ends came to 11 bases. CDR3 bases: TGTGCCAGCAGTCCTGACACAGACTACGAGCAGTACTTC. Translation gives CASSPDTDYEQYF.

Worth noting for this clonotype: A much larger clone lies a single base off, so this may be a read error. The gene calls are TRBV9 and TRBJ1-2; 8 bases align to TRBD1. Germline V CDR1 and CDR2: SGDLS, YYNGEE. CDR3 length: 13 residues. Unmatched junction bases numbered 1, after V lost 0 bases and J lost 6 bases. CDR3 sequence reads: CASSVDRGNGYTF. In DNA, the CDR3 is TGTGCCAGCAGCGTAGACAGGGGGAATGGCTACACCTTC. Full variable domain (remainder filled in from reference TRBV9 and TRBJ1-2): DSGVTQTPKHLITATGQRVTLRCSPRSGDLSVYWYQQSLDQGLQFLIQYYNGEERAKGNILERFSAQQFPDLHSELNLSSLELGDSALYFCASSVDRGNGYTFGSGTRLTVV.

CDR3 sequence (DNA): TGCAGTGCTAGGGGCGAACAGGGAAACATTCAGTACTTC. It encodes CSARGEQGNIQYF. V is TRBV20-1 and J is TRBJ2-4, with D possibly TRBD1 on 6 matching bases. The germline V and J ends were trimmed by 3 bases and 6 bases, with 12 bases remaining between them. The CDR3 is 13 residues long. Germline lookup yields CDR1 DFQATT and CDR2 SNEGSKA (reference sequence).

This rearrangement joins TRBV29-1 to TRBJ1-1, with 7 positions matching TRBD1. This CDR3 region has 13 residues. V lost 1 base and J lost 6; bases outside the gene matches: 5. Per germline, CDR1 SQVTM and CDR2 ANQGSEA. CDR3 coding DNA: TGCAGCGTTGAAGCGGGGACAGCCGCTGAAGCTTTCTTT. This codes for CSVEAGTAAEAFF.

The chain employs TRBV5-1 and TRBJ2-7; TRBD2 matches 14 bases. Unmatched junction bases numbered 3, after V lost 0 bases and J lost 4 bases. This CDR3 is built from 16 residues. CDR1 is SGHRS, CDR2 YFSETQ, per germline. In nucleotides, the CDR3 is TGCGCCAGCAGCTTGGGGACTAGCGGGAGGACTTACGAGCAGTACTTC. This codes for CASSLGTSGRTYEQYF.

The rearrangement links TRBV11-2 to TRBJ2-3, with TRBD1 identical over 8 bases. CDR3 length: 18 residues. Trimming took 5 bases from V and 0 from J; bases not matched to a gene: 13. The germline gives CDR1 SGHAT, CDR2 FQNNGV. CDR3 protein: CASSGEWTGSQSTDTQYF. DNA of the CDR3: TGTGCCAGCAGCGGAGAGTGGACAGGGTCCCAAAGCACAGATACGCAGTATTTT.

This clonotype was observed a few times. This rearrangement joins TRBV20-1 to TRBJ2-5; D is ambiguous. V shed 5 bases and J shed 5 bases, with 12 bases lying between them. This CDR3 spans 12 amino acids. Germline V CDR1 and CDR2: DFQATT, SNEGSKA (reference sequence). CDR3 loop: CSAVTPAETQYF. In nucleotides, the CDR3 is TGCAGTGCTGTAACTCCAGCGGAGACCCAGTACTTC.

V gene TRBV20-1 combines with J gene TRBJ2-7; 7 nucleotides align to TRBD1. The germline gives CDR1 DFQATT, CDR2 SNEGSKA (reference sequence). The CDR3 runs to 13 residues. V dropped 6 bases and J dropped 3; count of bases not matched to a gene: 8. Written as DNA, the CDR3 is TGCAGTGCCCCTCAAGGGGGCTACTACGAGCAGTACTTC. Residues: CSAPQGGYYEQYF.

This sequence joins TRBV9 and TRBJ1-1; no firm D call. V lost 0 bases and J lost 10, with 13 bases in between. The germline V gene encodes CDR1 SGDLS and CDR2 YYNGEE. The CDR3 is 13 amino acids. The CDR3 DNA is TGTGCCAGCAGCGTAGGAGGAGTCAGCCCAGCTTTCTTT. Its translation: CASSVGGVSPAFF. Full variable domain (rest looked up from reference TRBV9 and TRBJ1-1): DSGVTQTPKHLITATGQRVTLRCSPRSGDLSVYWYQQSLDQGLQFLIQYYNGEERAKGNILERFSAQQFPDLHSELNLSSLELGDSALYFCASSVGGVSPAFFGQGTRLTVV.

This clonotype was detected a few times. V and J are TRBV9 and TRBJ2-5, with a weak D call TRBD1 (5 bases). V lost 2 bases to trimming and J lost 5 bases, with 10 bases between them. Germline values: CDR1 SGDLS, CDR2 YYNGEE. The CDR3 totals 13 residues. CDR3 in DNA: TGTGCCAGCAGCGTTTGGGGCCCGGAGACCCAGTACTTC. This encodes CASSVWGPETQYF.

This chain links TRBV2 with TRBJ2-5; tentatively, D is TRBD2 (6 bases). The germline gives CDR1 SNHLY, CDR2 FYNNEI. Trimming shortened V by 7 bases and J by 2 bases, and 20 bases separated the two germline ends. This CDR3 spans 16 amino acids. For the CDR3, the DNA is TGTGCCAGCAACACCCTGGACGGGAGCCTACAAGAGACCCAGTACTTC. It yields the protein CASNTLDGSLQETQYF.

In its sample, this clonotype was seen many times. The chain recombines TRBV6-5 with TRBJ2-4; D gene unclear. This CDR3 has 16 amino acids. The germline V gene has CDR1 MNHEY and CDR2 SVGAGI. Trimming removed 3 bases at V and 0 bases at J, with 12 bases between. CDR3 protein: CASSYGPAIAKNIQYF. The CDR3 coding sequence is TGTGCCAGCAGTTATGGTCCAGCAATAGCCAAAAACATTCAGTACTTC.

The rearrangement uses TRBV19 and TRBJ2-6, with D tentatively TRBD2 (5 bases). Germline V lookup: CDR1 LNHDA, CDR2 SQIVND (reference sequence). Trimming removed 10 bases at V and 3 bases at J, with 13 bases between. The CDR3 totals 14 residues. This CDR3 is CATSGVLGANVLTF. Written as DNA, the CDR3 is TGTGCCACATCCGGGGTGCTTGGGGCCAACGTCCTGACTTTC.

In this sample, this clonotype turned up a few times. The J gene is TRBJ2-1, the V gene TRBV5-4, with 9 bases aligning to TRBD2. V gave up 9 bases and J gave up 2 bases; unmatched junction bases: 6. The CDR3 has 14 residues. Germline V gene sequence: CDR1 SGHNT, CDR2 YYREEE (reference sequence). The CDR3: CATPIAGAYNEQFF. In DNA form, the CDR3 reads TGTGCCACCCCGATAGCGGGGGCCTACAATGAGCAGTTCTTC.